This entry lists 20 T cell receptor beta chains sequenced from one sample in a study of human T cells and chemical hapten exposure. Time point specified: patch test 2, 6 weeks after DPC sensitization. Described treatment: therapeutic diphenylcyclopropenone sensitization with weekly scalp DPC. TCRdb reprocessed the RACE reads with MiXCR, giving one entry per CDR3 protein. The table includes about 94,000 distinct CDR3 sequences, about a tenth detected once. The sequencing used whole blood, collected in connection with sensitization to the hapten diphenylcyclopropenone (DPC). These receptors all come from a woman aged 40 to 50 with alopecia areata. Some clones in this sample may be carry-over from other donors' samples.

The sample holds a few counts of this clonotype. J is TRBJ2-1 and V is TRBV29-1; TRBD1 aligns across 7 bases. The CDR3 length is 12 residues. From germline, CDR1 is SQVTM and CDR2 ANQGSEA. With V trimmed by 4 bases and J by 8 bases, 5 bases remained unmatched. CDR3 nucleotides: TGCAGCGTTGTTCAGGGGGTCGATGAGCAGTTCTTC. Its protein is CSVVQGVDEQFF.

This chain links TRBV3-1 with TRBJ2-2, with D possibly TRBD2 on 5 matching bases. V was clipped by 1 base and J by 7 bases, with 16 bases between them. From germline, CDR1 is LGHDT and CDR2 YNNKEL (reference sequence). The length of the CDR3 is 16 residues. The CDR3 coding sequence is TGTGCCAGCAGCCAAGTCATGATAGCGCGCATCGGGGAGCTGTTTTTT. This sequence encodes CASSQVMIARIGELFF.

Many counts were recorded for this clonotype. The rearrangement links TRBV7-2 to TRBJ2-3; 11 positions match TRBD2. The J segment lost 4 bases and the V segment lost 4 bases, leaving 19 bases of the junction unmatched. The CDR3 extends over 20 amino acids. Germline CDR1 SGHTA, CDR2 FQGNSA. Here the CDR3 reads CASSSHLLAGERWAPDTQYF. The DNA for the CDR3 is TGTGCCAGCAGCTCGCACCTACTAGCGGGAGAGAGGTGGGCCCCAGATACGCAGTATTTT. Combining the CDR3 with reference TRBV7-2 and TRBJ2-3 gives the whole variable domain GAGVSQSPSNKVTEKGKDVELRCDPISGHTALYWYRQSLGQGLEFLIYFQGNSAPDKSGLPSDRFSAERTGGSVSTLTIQRTQQEDSAVYLCASSSHLLAGERWAPDTQYFGPGTRLTVL.

A few counts support this clonotype. The chain combines TRBV11-2 with TRBJ2-7; TRBD1 agrees at 7 bases. V was clipped by 5 bases and J by 2 bases; unmatched bases: 6. The CDR3 extends over 14 amino acids. Germline values: CDR1 SGHAT, CDR2 FQNNGV. Here the CDR3 reads CASSRRDRPYEQYF. The CDR3 bases are TGTGCCAGCAGCCGCCGGGACAGACCCTACGAGCAGTACTTC.

This clonotype has a handful of counts. The chain recombines TRBV24-1 with TRBJ2-1; 13 bases map to TRBD2. CDR3 length equals 17 residues. The germline gives CDR1 KGHDR, CDR2 SFDVKD. The V gene end was trimmed by 0 bases and the J gene end by 7 bases; junction bases not matched to a gene: 5. In DNA, the CDR3 is TGTGCCACCAGTGATTTGTCTACTAGCGGGAGGGATAATGAGCAGTTCTTC. Translated, it gives CATSDLSTSGRDNEQFF.

This clonotype has a handful of counts. The chain has TRBV12-3 or TRBV12-4 and TRBJ1-2, with a weak D call TRBD1 (5 bases). V was cut by 3 bases and J by 8 bases, with 19 bases left in between. CDR3 length: 15 residues. The CDR3 loop reads CASSFLSGPWKGYTF. Written as DNA, the CDR3 is TGTGCCAGCAGTTTCTTATCGGGACCGTGGAAGGGCTACACCTTC.

J is TRBJ2-7 and V is TRBV29-1; perhaps TRBD1 as D (5 bases). Trimming shortened V by 1 base and J by 4 bases, and 20 bases separated the two germline ends. Germline assignment: CDR1 SQVTM and CDR2 ANQGSEA. The CDR3 runs to 16 residues. CDR3 sequence: CSVEGLRTSAGYEQYF. DNA for the CDR3: TGCAGCGTTGAAGGCCTCCGGACATCCGCCGGGTACGAGCAGTACTTC.

This clonotype appeared many times. CDR3 in DNA: TGTGCCAGCAGCCTTAGTGCCCCGGGACAGGGAATCTCCTACGAGCAGTACTTC. It codes for CASSLSAPGQGISYEQYF. The chain is built from TRBV7-9 and TRBJ2-7; 9 bases line up with TRBD1. Trimming took 5 bases from V and 0 from J; bases not matched to a gene: 14. The CDR3 is made up of 18 amino acids. From germline, CDR1 is SEHNR and CDR2 FQNEAQ (reference sequence). The entire variable domain, with the rest obtained from reference TRBV7-9 and TRBJ2-7, is as follows: DTGVSQNPRHKITKRGQNVTFRCDPISEHNRLYWYRQTLGQGPEFLTYFQNEAQLEKSRLLSDRFSAERPKGSFSTLEIQRTEQGDSAMYLCASSLSAPGQGISYEQYFGPGTRLTVT.

The chain recombines TRBV7-9 with TRBJ1-3; no reliable D call. This CDR3 comprises 16 residues. Looked up from germline, CDR1 is SEHNR and CDR2 is FQNEAQ (reference sequence). Trimming took 0 bases from V and 0 from J, leaving 9 bases between them. The CDR3 nucleotides are TGTGCCAGCAGCTTAGCGGGGAGGGTCTCTGGAAACACCATATATTTT. This encodes CASSLAGRVSGNTIYF.

In this sample, this clonotype turned up a few times. The chain uses TRBV20-1 and TRBJ2-7; 12 nucleotides agree with TRBD2. Germline V gives CDR1 DFQATT, CDR2 SNEGSKA (reference sequence). Trimming took 5 bases from V and 6 from J; bases not matched to a gene: 8. CDR3 length: 14 amino acids. The CDR3, as DNA: TGCAGTGCTTCTAGCGGGAGGGCCTCCGGCGAGCAGTACTTC. This encodes CSASSGRASGEQYF.

This clonotype was recorded a few times. The V call is TRBV20-1, the J call TRBJ2-7; TRBD1 matches 7 bases. The CDR3 has 13 amino acids. Germline CDR1 reads DFQATT; CDR2 reads SNEGSKA (reference sequence). V shed 3 bases and J 6 bases; nucleotides not matched to a gene: 8. CDR3: CSARDLQGFEQYF. In DNA form, the CDR3 reads TGCAGTGCTAGGGACTTACAGGGGTTCGAGCAGTACTTC.

This clonotype has more than one count but fewer than ten. The chain uses TRBV5-1 and TRBJ2-1, with 10 bases matching TRBD2. V shed 0 bases, J shed 8 bases, and the junction held 5 bases outside the gene matches. The CDR3 length is 15 residues. Germline CDR1 and CDR2: SGHRS and YFSETQ. CDR3 in amino acids: CASSLASGRAYEQFF. The CDR3 DNA reads as TGCGCCAGCAGCTTGGCAAGCGGGAGGGCCTATGAGCAGTTCTTC.

This clonotype has just a few counts. CDR3 sequence (DNA): TGTGCCAGCAGTTTACCGTCAGGGGCCGGGGAGACCCAGTACTTC. Translation gives CASSLPSGAGETQYF. The rearrangement uses TRBV28 and TRBJ2-5, with a tentative D call TRBD1 (6 bases). V lost 2 bases and J lost 5, with 15 bases in between. This CDR3 region has 15 residues. Germline CDR1 MDHEN, CDR2 SYDVKM.

This clonotype was found many times. J is TRBJ1-2 and V is TRBV27, with 8 bases lining up with TRBD1. This CDR3 contains 14 residues. Germline V CDR1 and CDR2: MNHEY, SMNVEV (reference sequence). The V and J ends lost 3 bases and 2 bases, in that order; junction bases with no gene match: 2. Here the CDR3 reads CASSLAGGNYGYTF. CDR3 bases: TGTGCCAGCAGTTTGGCAGGGGGCAACTATGGCTACACCTTC.

The chain couples TRBV7-2 to TRBJ2-2; 11 positions agree with TRBD1. Germline loops: CDR1 SGHTA, CDR2 FQGNSA. The V segment lost 3 bases and the J segment 6 bases; nucleotides outside the gene matches: 6. The CDR3 extends over 16 amino acids. CDR3 nucleotides: TGTGCCAGCAGCTTTGGGACAGGGGGATGGGCCGGGGAGCTGTTTTTT. This translates into CASSFGTGGWAGELFF.

This clonotype turned up a few times. The chain joins TRBV4-2 to TRBJ2-7, with 8 positions matching TRBD2. The CDR3 consists of 15 residues. The junction had 4 bases not matched to a gene; V was cut back by 0 bases and J by 3 bases. CDR1 and CDR2 from the germline V gene are LGHNA and YNFKEQ. DNA of the CDR3: TGTGCCAGCAGCCAAGATCTCGGGAGGGTCTACGAGCAGTACTTC. It codes for CASSQDLGRVYEQYF.

CDR3 DNA sequence: TGTGCCAGCAGTGCCGGGACTAGCGGGAGAGACCCCTACGAGCAGTACTTC. It encodes CASSAGTSGRDPYEQYF. The chain couples TRBV2 to TRBJ2-7; 14 bases match TRBD2. Germline CDR1 reads SNHLY; CDR2 reads FYNNEI. This CDR3 spans 17 amino acids. Trimming took 4 bases from V and 2 from J; bases not matched to a gene: 7.

This chain joins TRBV9 and TRBJ1-2, with 8 bases aligning to TRBD1. Germline V gene sequence: CDR1 SGDLS, CDR2 YYNGEE. The trim removed 3 bases at V and 4 bases at J, leaving 14 bases unmatched. The CDR3 has 17 amino acids. The DNA of the CDR3 is TGTGCCAGCAGCGCTCTCATCGAGGTTACAGGGGGCTATGGCTACACCTTC. Translated: CASSALIEVTGGYGYTF.

This clonotype was counted a few times. V gene TRBV5-1 combines with J gene TRBJ2-1; no firm D call. CDR3 size: 13 residues. CDR1 SGHRS and CDR2 YFSETQ come from the germline V gene. Between the trimmed V and J ends, which lost 7 bases and 0 bases, there was a span of 8 bases. The CDR3 protein is CASAESSYNEQFF. The DNA for the CDR3 is TGCGCCAGCGCAGAGAGCTCCTACAATGAGCAGTTCTTC.

This clonotype was observed many times. V usage is TRBV28 and J usage is TRBJ2-7; the D gene is possibly TRBD1 (5 bases). CDR1 is MDHEN and CDR2 is SYDVKM in the germline V gene. The CDR3 runs to 15 residues. Trimming shortened V by 6 bases and J by 1 base, and 16 bases separated the two germline ends. Here the CDR3 reads CASSPGQGSSYEQYF. CDR3 nucleotides: TGTGCCAGCAGCCCCGGGCAGGGAAGTTCCTACGAGCAGTACTTC.